Listed here are 28 T cell receptor beta chains from one sample, sequenced in a study of shared clonotypes between healthy human individuals. Measured with immunoSEQ multiplex PCR; TCRdb has only the in-frame clones, and not every one. The data show under 750,000 clones, approximately 77% seen once. Sequencing was carried out using memory CD4+ T cells sorted from blood. The subset was: CD45RA-negative fraction. The receptors stem from a woman in her 30s in good health.

The CDR3 nucleotides are TGCGCCAGCAGCCGGACAGGGGCGGTCACTGAAGCTTTCTTT. It specifies CASSRTGAVTEAFF. This sequence joins TRBV5-1 and TRBJ1-1; 9 bases match TRBD1. J gave up 4 bases and V 4 bases, and 5 bases lay outside the gene matches. The CDR3 is 14 amino acids. Germline loops: CDR1 SGHRS, CDR2 YFSETQ.

This clone showed up many times. This chain links TRBV4-1 with TRBJ2-7; D gene unclear. Germline CDR1 reads MGHRA; CDR2 reads YSYEKL. The CDR3 covers 15 residues. Trimming took 3 bases from V and 2 from J, leaving 14 bases between them. CDR3 DNA sequence: TGCGCCAGCAGCCAGCACCAAGGGAACGCCTACGAGCAGTACTTC. Its translation is CASSQHQGNAYEQYF.

CDR3 sequence: CASSFKGQVGETQYF. For the CDR3, the DNA is TGTGCCAGCAGCTTCAAGGGACAGGTTGGGGAGACCCAGTACTTC. V and J are TRBV7-7 and TRBJ2-5, with 8 bases fitting TRBD1. The CDR3 loop spans 15 amino acids. V was pared by 3 bases and J by 5 bases, with 8 bases of the junction left unmatched. Germline CDR1 SSHAT, CDR2 FNYEAQ (reference sequence).

Note on this clone: Different DNA sequences within this sample yield the same CDR3. The genes are TRBV28 and TRBJ2-1, with unresolved D. CDR1 MDHEN and CDR2 SYDVKM come from the germline V gene. Trimming cost V 3 bases and J 6 bases, with 6 bases left between them. The CDR3 extends over 12 amino acids. The CDR3 sequence: CASSFLSNEQFF. Here the CDR3 DNA reads TGTGCCAGCAGTTTTCTTTCCAATGAGCAGTTCTTC.

The gene calls are TRBV10-3 and TRBJ1-4; 7 nucleotides agree with TRBD1. Germline V CDR1 and CDR2: ENHRY, SYGVKD. This CDR3 has 16 amino acids. With V trimmed by 0 bases and J by 6 bases, 7 bases remained unmatched. CDR3 sequence: CAISESRGGADEKLFF. CDR3 nucleotides: TGTGCCATCAGTGAGTCGAGAGGGGGCGCGGATGAAAAACTGTTTTTT.

The chain joins TRBV13 to TRBJ1-2; 9 bases line up with TRBD1. V lost 4 bases to trimming and J lost 4 bases; unmatched junction nucleotides: 7. The CDR3 runs to 15 residues. Per germline, CDR1 PRHDT and CDR2 FYEKMQ (reference sequence). CDR3 sequence reads: CASSSSQGAAYGYTF. The DNA of the CDR3 is TGTGCCAGCAGCTCCTCACAGGGGGCGGCCTATGGCTACACCTTC.

The chain couples TRBV10-3 to TRBJ2-1, with 7 bases aligning to TRBD2. The CDR3 has 15 residues. CDR1 ENHRY and CDR2 SYGVKD come from the germline V gene. V dropped 0 bases and J dropped 7; count of bases not matched to a gene: 6. As DNA, the CDR3 is TGTGCCATCAGTGAGTCGAAGCGGGACTTTAATGAGCAGTTCTTC. Translation: CAISESKRDFNEQFF.

V and J are TRBV4-1 and TRBJ2-5; tentatively, D is TRBD2 (5 bases). In germline, CDR1 is MGHRA, CDR2 YSYEKL. V lost 1 base to trimming and J lost 4 bases, with 10 bases between them. The CDR3 loop spans 14 amino acids. The CDR3 sequence: CASSQGSAGETQYF. CDR3 DNA: TGCGCCAGCAGCCAAGGAAGTGCGGGAGAGACCCAGTACTTC.

The chain is built from TRBV4-1 and TRBJ2-2; D is unresolved. Germline V gives CDR1 MGHRA, CDR2 YSYEKL. The CDR3 totals 16 residues. V was pared by 0 bases and J by 0 bases, with 8 bases between. The CDR3 sequence: CASSQEVVTNTGELFF. The DNA for the CDR3 is TGCGCCAGCAGCCAAGAGGTGGTTACGAACACCGGGGAGCTGTTTTTT.

The chain is built from TRBV5-1 and TRBJ2-1, with 11 bases aligning to TRBD1. Germline lookup yields CDR1 SGHRS and CDR2 YFSETQ. V dropped 2 bases and J dropped 10; count of bases not matched to a gene: 8. This CDR3 comprises 15 residues. In DNA form, the CDR3 reads TGCGCCAGCAGCTTTTTGGACAGGGGGCTTCAGGAGCAGTTCTTC. It is translated as CASSFLDRGLQEQFF.

The V call is TRBV18, the J call TRBJ2-7; TRBD2 agrees at 9 bases. J gave up 1 base and V 1 base, and 14 bases lay outside the gene matches. Germline CDR1 KGHSH, CDR2 LQKENI. The CDR3 spans 19 residues. Written as DNA, the CDR3 is TGTGCCAGCTCACCACAAGGCGGGGGGGACCGGGCGAAATCCTACGAGCAGTACTTC. This sequence encodes CASSPQGGGDRAKSYEQYF. The full variable domain, with the rest looked up from reference TRBV18 and TRBJ2-7, is NAGVMQNPRHLVRRRGQEARLRCSPMKGHSHVYWYRQLPEEGLKFMVYLQKENIIDESGMPKERFSAEFPKEGPSILRIQQVVRGDSAAYFCASSPQGGGDRAKSYEQYFGPGTRLTVT.

This clone was seen once. Since a much larger clone is just one base distant, this may be a read error. The rearrangement joins TRBV28 to TRBJ2-7, with 9 nucleotides matching TRBD1. The germline gives CDR1 MDHEN, CDR2 SYDVKM. The CDR3 consists of 14 residues. V lost 4 bases to trimming and J lost 2 bases; unmatched junction nucleotides: 3. The CDR3 region is CASSSGQGAYEQYF. DNA of the CDR3: TGTGCCAGCAGTTCGGGACAGGGTGCCTACGAGCAGTACTTC.

In its sample, this clone was seen once. V is TRBV5-1 and J is TRBJ1-5, with 9 bases that match TRBD1. J gave up 6 bases and V 4 bases, and 8 bases lay outside the gene matches. There are 15 residues in the CDR3. Germline V gene data show CDR1 as SGHRS and CDR2 as YFSETQ. CDR3 sequence: CASSPGQGITQPQHF. The CDR3 DNA sequence: TGCGCCAGCAGCCCGGGACAGGGAATCACTCAGCCCCAGCATTTT.

The chain couples TRBV5-1 to TRBJ1-1; D is unresolved. This CDR3 is built from 14 residues. V was shortened by 2 bases and J by 1 base, with 9 bases between the two germline ends. Germline V lookup: CDR1 SGHRS, CDR2 YFSETQ. DNA of the CDR3: TGCGCCAGCAGCTTCAATAAGGCGAACACTGAAGCTTTCTTT. Amino acids: CASSFNKANTEAFF.

This rearrangement joins TRBV2 to TRBJ1-3; no definite D call. The CDR3 is 14 residues long. The V gene lost 4 bases and the J gene lost 1 base, with 8 bases spanning the gap. CDR1 is SNHLY and CDR2 is FYNNEI in the germline V gene. CDR3 nucleotide sequence: TGTGCCAGCAGTGGCTTAGAGTCTGGAAACACCATATATTTT. Its protein product is CASSGLESGNTIYF.

Regarding this clone: The sample contains more than one DNA sequence encoding this CDR3. CDR3 in amino acids: CASSPGDTQYF. For the CDR3, the DNA is TGTGCCAGCTCACCAGGGGATACGCAGTATTTT. This rearrangement joins TRBV18 to TRBJ2-3; D is undetermined. Trimming took off 2 bases at V and 6 bases at J, with 3 bases between the two ends. There are 11 residues in the CDR3. The V gene's germline CDR1 is KGHSH and CDR2 LQKENI.

The rearrangement links TRBV6-1 to TRBJ2-7, with 9 nucleotides matching TRBD2. After removal of 2 bases from V and 2 bases from J, the junction contained 4 bases not matched to a gene. The germline V gene encodes CDR1 MNHNS and CDR2 SASEGT. The CDR3 loop spans 15 amino acids. The CDR3 sequence is CASSERLAGPYEQYF. CDR3 nucleotide sequence: TGTGCCAGCAGTGAACGTCTAGCGGGACCCTACGAGCAGTACTTC.

This clone was detected a few times. Additional DNA sequences in this sample encode the identical CDR3. This chain links TRBV5-1 with TRBJ2-1; 7 positions match TRBD2. The V gene end was trimmed by 0 bases and the J gene end by 3 bases; junction bases not matched to a gene: 3. From germline, CDR1 is SGHRS and CDR2 YFSETQ. CDR3 length: 15 amino acids. The CDR3 DNA is TGCGCCAGCAGCTTGGCTAGCGGAGGCTACAATGAGCAGTTCTTC. Translating it yields CASSLASGGYNEQFF.

This chain joins TRBV6-5 and TRBJ2-4, with a possible D match to TRBD2 (5 bases). The length of the CDR3 is 15 residues. Trimming removed 4 bases from V and 1 base from J, with 11 bases in between. Germline-derived CDR1 and CDR2 are MNHEY and SVGAGI. The CDR3 region has the DNA TGTGCCAGCAGTTCCCCCGGGGTGGCCAAAAACATTCAGTACTTC. Protein product: CASSSPGVAKNIQYF.

The rearrangement uses TRBV6-1 and TRBJ2-5; D is unclear. The CDR3 is 13 amino acids. The germline CDR1 and CDR2 sequences are MNHNS and SASEGT. The V end was cut by 3 bases, the J end by 5 bases, with 10 bases between. CDR3 in DNA: TGTGCCAGCAGTGATGGGGAAAGGGAGACCCAGTACTTC. Protein sequence: CASSDGERETQYF.

The gene calls are TRBV6-5 and TRBJ2-1; 9 bases align to TRBD2. The germline V gene has CDR1 MNHEY and CDR2 SVGAGI. Trimming at V came to 6 bases and at J to 10 bases, leaving 4 bases not matched to a gene. The CDR3 sequence is 12 residues long. For the CDR3, the DNA is TGTGCCAGCAGCGCGACTAGCGGAGAGCAGTTCTTC. Encoded protein: CASSATSGEQFF.

The rearrangement links TRBV7-9 to TRBJ1-2, with TRBD1 matching 8 bases. Unmatched junction bases numbered 9, after V lost 1 base and J lost 5 bases. Germline values: CDR1 SEHNR, CDR2 FQNEAQ (reference sequence). The CDR3 has 16 amino acids. CDR3 sequence: CASSLGSAGGRYGYTF. The CDR3 DNA reads as TGTGCCAGCAGCTTAGGTTCTGCAGGGGGCAGGTATGGCTACACCTTC. The whole variable domain, remainder taken from reference TRBV7-9 and TRBJ1-2, is DTGVSQNPRHKITKRGQNVTFRCDPISEHNRLYWYRQTLGQGPEFLTYFQNEAQLEKSRLLSDRFSAERPKGSFSTLEIQRTEQGDSAMYLCASSLGSAGGRYGYTFGSGTRLTVV.

The V call is TRBV19, the J call TRBJ2-3; D remains ambiguous. The CDR3 consists of 12 residues. CDR1 is LNHDA and CDR2 is SQIVND in the germline V gene (reference sequence). V gave up 5 bases and J gave up 2 bases, with 5 bases separating them. The CDR3 reads CASSANTDTQYF. The CDR3, as DNA: TGTGCCAGTAGTGCCAACACAGATACGCAGTATTTT. Together with reference TRBV19 and TRBJ2-3, the CDR3 gives the full variable domain: DGGITQSPKYLFRKEGQNVTLSCEQNLNHDAMYWYRQDPGQGLRLIYYSQIVNDFQKGDIAEGYSVSREKKESFPLTVTSAQKNPTAFYLCASSANTDTQYFGPGTRLTVL.

The rearrangement links TRBV25-1 to TRBJ1-1, with D possibly being TRBD1 (6 bases). Trimming took off 8 bases at V and 2 bases at J, with 12 bases between the two ends. The CDR3 is 13 residues long. Per the germline V gene, CDR1 is MGHDK and CDR2 is SYGVNS. DNA of the CDR3: TGTGCCAGCCAGGGGCAGATAAACACTGAAGCTTTCTTT. Residues: CASQGQINTEAFF.

The chain uses TRBV6-6 and TRBJ1-2, with TRBD1 as a possible D gene (5 bases). The CDR3 has 13 residues. Germline V gene data show CDR1 as MNHNY and CDR2 as SVGAGI (reference sequence). Trimming took 6 bases from V and 8 from J, leaving 16 bases between them. The CDR3 region is CASRAGTLGGYTF. The CDR3 nucleotides read TGTGCCAGCAGAGCCGGGACCCTGGGAGGCTACACCTTC.

The chain recombines TRBV5-1 with TRBJ2-1; TRBD2 matches 13 bases. The CDR3 covers 15 residues. Germline CDR1 and CDR2: SGHRS and YFSETQ. The trim removed 0 bases at V and 10 bases at J, leaving 4 bases unmatched. CDR3 residues: CASSLGLAGGMEQFF. In DNA, the CDR3 is TGCGCCAGCAGCTTGGGACTAGCGGGGGGTATGGAGCAGTTCTTC.

The chain carries TRBV7-9 and TRBJ1-1; D uncertain. This CDR3 has 14 residues. The germline CDR1 and CDR2 sequences are SEHNR and FQNEAQ (reference sequence). Trimming cost V 1 base and J 1 base, with 7 bases left between them. In DNA, the CDR3 is TGTGCCAGCAGCTTAGTGGTGGGGAACACTGAAGCTTTCTTT. Protein sequence: CASSLVVGNTEAFF.

The J gene is TRBJ1-3, the V gene TRBV28, with 11 bases that match TRBD1. V was pared by 7 bases and J by 8 bases, with 7 bases of the junction left unmatched. Germline V gene lookup returns CDR1 MDHEN and CDR2 SYDVKM. This CDR3 spans 14 amino acids. The CDR3 DNA is TGTGCCAGCACCGAAGGGACAGGGGGACACACCATATATTTT. Amino acids: CASTEGTGGHTIYF.